This T cell receptor (beta chain) derives from a study of cytotoxic CD8 clonotypes in ibrutinib-treated CLL. This clone has only one observation. Assay used: immunoSEQ multiplex PCR; TCRdb lists only in-frame clones, some missing. The sample gives 110,000 to 150,000 clones, around 93% of which show up once; approximately 11% is in the top ten. This TCR came from a human donor with chronic lymphocytic leukemia. The sample was PBMCs, taken after 12 months of ibrutinib treatment.

The CDR3 nucleotides read TGTGCCACCAGCCCCCGGAATAGCGCGAACACCGGGGAGCTGTTTTTT. As protein: CATSPRNSANTGELFF. The chain has TRBV15 and TRBJ2-2; tentatively, D is TRBD2 (5 bases). There are 16 residues in the CDR3. Per germline, CDR1 LNHNV and CDR2 YYDKDF (reference sequence). V lost 5 bases to trimming and J lost 0 bases, with 13 bases between them.